This is a list of T cell receptor beta chains from one sample in a study of blood T cell repertoires in COVID-19. Clones were read by immunoSEQ multiplex PCR, and TCRdb kept only the in-frame ones, dropping some. The table includes 140,000 to 150,000 clones, around 80% detected once. Specimen: peripheral blood. All receptors derive from a woman in her 50s with acute or convalescent COVID-19. Both conserved end residues are part of each CDR3. A D gene is named only where the DNA matches it firmly. Some rows mark clone size as missing; the rest say once, few, many or name a class of expanded clone.

CDR3 protein: CASSEGEHPTNEKLFF
CDR3 DNA: TGTGCCAGCAGCGAGGGGGAGCACCCAACTAATGAAAAACTGTTTTTT
D gene: NA
J gene: TRBJ1-4
clone size: NA
V gene: TRBV9

CDR3 protein: CASLRTSNYEQYF
CDR3 DNA: TGTGCCAGCTTGAGGACTAGTAACTACGAGCAGTACTTC
D gene: TRBD2
J gene: TRBJ2-7
clone size: NA
V gene: TRBV3-1/TRBV3-2

CDR3 protein: CASSLLGQGYNANYGYTF
CDR3 DNA: TGTGCCAGCAGTCTCCTCGGACAGGGTTACAACGCTAACTATGGCTACACCTTC
D gene: TRBD1
J gene: TRBJ1-2
clone size: NA
V gene: TRBV28

CDR3 protein: CASSLSVNTEAFF
CDR3 DNA: TGTGCCAGCAGTTTATCCGTGAACACTGAAGCTTTCTTT
D gene: NA
J gene: TRBJ1-1
clone size: few
V gene: TRBV28

CDR3 protein: CASSPRAGGAGDNSPLHF
CDR3 DNA: TGTGCCAGCTCACCTCGGGCAGGGGGCGCGGGCGATAATTCACCCCTCCACTTT
D gene: TRBD1
J gene: TRBJ1-6
clone size: NA
V gene: TRBV18

CDR3 protein: CASSQGPGGGQETQYF
CDR3 DNA: TGTGCCAGCAGCCAAGGCCCGGGAGGCGGTCAAGAGACCCAGTACTTC
D gene: TRBD2
J gene: TRBJ2-5
clone size: NA
V gene: TRBV3-1/TRBV3-2

CDR3 protein: CASSLSDSENQPQHF
CDR3 DNA: TGTGCCAGCAGCCTATCCGACAGTGAAAATCAGCCCCAGCATTTT
D gene: NA
J gene: TRBJ1-5
clone size: once
V gene: TRBV16

CDR3 protein: CASSMWTGGNTEAFF
CDR3 DNA: TGTGCCAGCAGCATGTGGACAGGGGGGAACACTGAAGCTTTCTTT
D gene: TRBD1
J gene: TRBJ1-1
clone size: few
V gene: TRBV13

CDR3 protein: CASSFGTSGGDTQYF
CDR3 DNA: TGTGCCAGCAGCTTTGGGACTAGCGGGGGAGATACGCAGTATTTT
D gene: TRBD2
J gene: TRBJ2-3
clone size: NA
V gene: TRBV5-4

CDR3 protein: CATGGVTRGELFF
CDR3 DNA: TGTGCCACCGGGGGGGTAACTCGCGGGGAGCTGTTTTTT
D gene: TRBD2
J gene: TRBJ2-2
clone size: NA
V gene: TRBV24-1

CDR3 protein: CASSQYGTGNYEQYF
CDR3 DNA: TGCGCCAGCAGCCAATACGGGACAGGGAATTACGAGCAGTACTTC
D gene: TRBD1
J gene: TRBJ2-7
clone size: NA
V gene: TRBV4-3

CDR3 protein: CATSGDRGDDEQFF
CDR3 DNA: TGTGCCACCAGCGGAGACCGGGGAGACGATGAGCAGTTCTTC
D gene: NA
J gene: TRBJ2-1
clone size: NA
V gene: TRBV15

CDR3 protein: CASSMKEPAAPRDTQYF
CDR3 DNA: TGTGCCAGTAGTATGAAGGAGCCGGCTGCCCCTCGTGATACGCAGTATTTT
D gene: NA
J gene: TRBJ2-3
clone size: once
V gene: TRBV19

CDR3 protein: CASSGSTSGGAQYNEQFF
CDR3 DNA: TGTGCCAGCAGTGGATCGACTAGCGGGGGAGCTCAGTACAATGAGCAGTTCTTC
D gene: TRBD2
J gene: TRBJ2-1
clone size: NA
V gene: TRBV9

CDR3 protein: CASSHRGGSNTEAFF
CDR3 DNA: TGTGCCAGCAGCCATAGGGGCGGAAGTAACACTGAAGCTTTCTTT
D gene: NA
J gene: TRBJ1-1
clone size: NA
V gene: TRBV3-1/TRBV3-2

CDR3 protein: CASSVQGRQGTDTQYF
CDR3 DNA: TGTGCCAGCAGCGTCCAGGGGCGTCAAGGCACAGATACGCAGTATTTT
D gene: NA
J gene: TRBJ2-3
clone size: NA
V gene: TRBV9

CDR3 protein: CASSLFRTGVGEAFF
CDR3 DNA: TGCGCCAGCAGTTTATTTCGGACAGGGGTAGGTGAAGCTTTCTTT
D gene: TRBD1
J gene: TRBJ1-1
clone size: few
V gene: TRBV10-2

CDR3 protein: CASSPGLNEKLFF
CDR3 DNA: TGCGCCAGCAGCCCGGGACTTAATGAAAAACTGTTTTTT
D gene: NA
J gene: TRBJ1-4
clone size: NA
V gene: TRBV5-1

CDR3 protein: CASSLSGGARVYEQYF
CDR3 DNA: TGTGCCAGCAGTTTGTCGGGGGGCGCGAGGGTTTACGAGCAGTACTTC
D gene: NA
J gene: TRBJ2-7
clone size: NA
V gene: TRBV28

CDR3 protein: CAWSRLAGTDTQYF
CDR3 DNA: TGTGCCTGGTCCCGGCTAGCGGGCACAGATACGCAGTATTTT
D gene: TRBD2
J gene: TRBJ2-3
clone size: NA
V gene: TRBV30

CDR3 protein: CASRSGGANTGELFF
CDR3 DNA: TGTGCCAGCAGAAGCGGGGGGGCGAACACCGGGGAGCTGTTTTTT
D gene: TRBD2
J gene: TRBJ2-2
clone size: NA
V gene: TRBV28

CDR3 protein: CASSVPGLAKNIQYF
CDR3 DNA: TGTGCCAGCAGTGTTCCAGGGCTAGCCAAAAACATTCAGTACTTC
D gene: NA
J gene: TRBJ2-4
clone size: once
V gene: TRBV6-2/TRBV6-3

CDR3 protein: CASSYPDRPSFYGYTF
CDR3 DNA: TGTGCCAGCAGTTACCCGGACAGGCCTTCCTTCTATGGCTACACCTTC
D gene: TRBD1
J gene: TRBJ1-2
clone size: NA
V gene: TRBV6-2/TRBV6-3

CDR3 protein: CASSLSRGEQETQYF
CDR3 DNA: TGTGCCAGCAGCTTATCACGCGGGGAGCAAGAGACCCAGTACTTC
D gene: NA
J gene: TRBJ2-5
clone size: NA
V gene: TRBV7-2

CDR3 protein: CASSPRPGLSGNTIYF
CDR3 DNA: TGTGCCAGCAGCCCCCGACCTGGGCTCTCTGGAAACACCATATATTTT
D gene: NA
J gene: TRBJ1-3
clone size: NA
V gene: TRBV9

CDR3 protein: CASSFERGFYGYTF
CDR3 DNA: TGTGCCAGCAGCTTCGAACGCGGGTTTTATGGCTACACCTTC
D gene: NA
J gene: TRBJ1-2
clone size: once
V gene: TRBV5-6

CDR3 protein: CASSPLAFGSPYYGYTF
CDR3 DNA: TGTGCCAGCAGCCCCCTAGCGTTCGGGAGCCCCTACTATGGCTACACCTTC
D gene: NA
J gene: TRBJ1-2
clone size: once
V gene: TRBV7-2

CDR3 protein: CSAQIGGQNNEKLFF
CDR3 DNA: TGCAGCGCCCAAATTGGGGGCCAGAATAATGAAAAACTGTTTTTT
D gene: NA
J gene: TRBJ1-4
clone size: NA
V gene: TRBV29-1

CDR3 protein: CASSIANYGYTF
CDR3 DNA: TGTGCCAGTAGTATAGCGAACTATGGCTACACCTTC
D gene: NA
J gene: TRBJ1-2
clone size: NA
V gene: TRBV19

CDR3 protein: CASSYRGQGTEAFF
CDR3 DNA: TGTGCCAGCAGTTACAGGGGGCAGGGCACTGAAGCTTTCTTT
D gene: TRBD1
J gene: TRBJ1-1
clone size: NA
V gene: TRBV6-5

CDR3 protein: CAWSLTGPDTEAFF
CDR3 DNA: TGTGCCTGGAGTTTGACAGGGCCGGACACTGAAGCTTTCTTT
D gene: TRBD1
J gene: TRBJ1-1
clone size: few
V gene: TRBV30

CDR3 protein: CASSLEAIIRYSGNTIYF
CDR3 DNA: TGTGCCAGCAGTTTAGAGGCGATTATTCGATACTCTGGAAACACCATATATTTT
D gene: NA
J gene: TRBJ1-3
clone size: NA
V gene: TRBV28

CDR3 protein: CASSHPGGEGYNEQFF
CDR3 DNA: TGCGCCAGCAGCCACCCCGGAGGGGAGGGATACAATGAGCAGTTCTTC
D gene: TRBD2
J gene: TRBJ2-1
clone size: NA
V gene: TRBV4-1

CDR3 protein: CASSLMAGNEQFF
CDR3 DNA: TGTGCCAGCAGCTTAATGGCCGGGAATGAGCAGTTCTTC
D gene: NA
J gene: TRBJ2-1
clone size: NA
V gene: TRBV7-2

CDR3 protein: CASSPGRAGSHTIYF
CDR3 DNA: TGTGCCAGCAGCCCTGGCAGGGCCGGGTCGCACACCATATATTTT
D gene: NA
J gene: TRBJ1-3
clone size: NA
V gene: TRBV7-2

CDR3 protein: CASSSTGNTIYF
CDR3 DNA: TGTGCCAGCAGCTCAACTGGAAACACCATATATTTT
D gene: NA
J gene: TRBJ1-3
clone size: NA
V gene: TRBV11-3

CDR3 protein: CAWAPGTGDEKLFF
CDR3 DNA: TGTGCCTGGGCACCAGGGACAGGGGATGAAAAACTGTTTTTT
D gene: TRBD1
J gene: TRBJ1-4
clone size: NA
V gene: TRBV30

CDR3 protein: CASSIRGQGYVQPQHF
CDR3 DNA: TGTGCCAGCAGTATACGGGGACAAGGATATGTTCAGCCCCAGCATTTT
D gene: NA
J gene: TRBJ1-5
clone size: NA
V gene: TRBV6-2/TRBV6-3

CDR3 protein: CASSLASGNTIYF
CDR3 DNA: TGCGCCAGCAGCTTGGCATCTGGAAACACCATATATTTT
D gene: NA
J gene: TRBJ1-3
clone size: NA
V gene: TRBV5-1

CDR3 protein: CASSPGTSGGAQFF
CDR3 DNA: TGCGCCAGCAGCCCCGGGACTAGCGGGGGGGCCCAGTTCTTC
D gene: TRBD2
J gene: TRBJ2-1
clone size: once
V gene: TRBV5-1

CDR3 protein: CASSVGSQGPEAFF
CDR3 DNA: TGTGCCAGCAGCGTAGGAAGCCAGGGCCCCGAAGCTTTCTTT
D gene: NA
J gene: TRBJ1-1
clone size: NA
V gene: TRBV9

CDR3 protein: CASSLNSGGRDEQFF
CDR3 DNA: TGTGCCAGCAGCTTAAACAGCGGGGGGAGGGATGAGCAGTTCTTC
D gene: TRBD2
J gene: TRBJ2-1
clone size: few
V gene: TRBV7-2

CDR3 protein: CASRVSGGMNTEAFF
CDR3 DNA: TGTGCCAGCAGAGTGTCAGGGGGCATGAACACTGAAGCTTTCTTT
D gene: TRBD1
J gene: TRBJ1-1
clone size: NA
V gene: TRBV27

CDR3 protein: CASSYGASGNEQFF
CDR3 DNA: TGTGCCAGCAGTTATGGGGCTAGCGGGAATGAGCAGTTCTTC
D gene: TRBD2
J gene: TRBJ2-1
clone size: NA
V gene: TRBV6-2/TRBV6-3

CDR3 protein: CASSPGTENTGELFF
CDR3 DNA: TGTGCCAGCAGCCCCGGGACAGAGAACACCGGGGAGCTGTTTTTT
D gene: TRBD1
J gene: TRBJ2-2
clone size: NA
V gene: TRBV7-2

CDR3 protein: CASSQDWGSEGNYGYTF
CDR3 DNA: TGTGCCAGCAGCCAAGATTGGGGATCGGAGGGTAACTATGGCTACACCTTC
D gene: NA
J gene: TRBJ1-2
clone size: few
V gene: TRBV4-2

CDR3 protein: CSVASGGATDTQYF
CDR3 DNA: TGCAGCGTCGCTAGCGGGGGGGCTACAGATACGCAGTATTTT
D gene: TRBD2
J gene: TRBJ2-3
clone size: NA
V gene: TRBV29-1

CDR3 protein: CASSLQRGNTDTQYF
CDR3 DNA: TGTGCCAGCAGTCTTCAACGGGGGAACACAGATACGCAGTATTTT
D gene: NA
J gene: TRBJ2-3
clone size: NA
V gene: TRBV6-5

CDR3 protein: CASSEVGLGNTEAFF
CDR3 DNA: TGTGCCAGCAGTGAAGTGGGGCTAGGGAACACTGAAGCTTTCTTT
D gene: NA
J gene: TRBJ1-1
clone size: once
V gene: TRBV6-1

CDR3 protein: CASSLEPSRSDTQYF
CDR3 DNA: TGTGCCAGCAGCTTGGAGCCTAGCAGGTCAGATACGCAGTATTTT
D gene: NA
J gene: TRBJ2-3
clone size: once
V gene: TRBV5-8

CDR3 protein: CASSLGGRGGHNEQFF
CDR3 DNA: TGTGCCAGCAGCTTGGGCGGTAGGGGGGGCCACAATGAGCAGTTCTTC
D gene: NA
J gene: TRBJ2-1
clone size: NA
V gene: TRBV5-4

CDR3 protein: CASSRPPGQGGYTIYF
CDR3 DNA: TGTGCCAGCTCACGACCACCTGGACAGGGTGGTTACACCATATATTTT
D gene: TRBD1
J gene: TRBJ1-3
clone size: few
V gene: TRBV18

CDR3 protein: CASRDRQNTEAFF
CDR3 DNA: TGCGCCAGCCGGGACAGACAAAACACTGAAGCTTTCTTT
D gene: TRBD1
J gene: TRBJ1-1
clone size: NA
V gene: TRBV4-3

CDR3 protein: CASSAQGASEKLFF
CDR3 DNA: TGTGCCAGCAGCGCACAGGGGGCTAGTGAAAAACTGTTTTTT
D gene: TRBD1
J gene: TRBJ1-4
clone size: NA
V gene: TRBV9

CDR3 protein: CASSSLRQTNTEAFF
CDR3 DNA: TGTGCCAGCAGCTCTCTGAGGCAGACGAACACTGAAGCTTTCTTT
D gene: NA
J gene: TRBJ1-1
clone size: NA
V gene: TRBV7-2

CDR3 protein: CASNGRTSGGLTDTQYF
CDR3 DNA: TGTGCCAGCAATGGTAGGACTAGCGGGGGTCTCACAGATACGCAGTATTTT
D gene: TRBD2
J gene: TRBJ2-3
clone size: once
V gene: TRBV9

CDR3 protein: CASSQEDLQASQPQHF
CDR3 DNA: TGTGCCAGCAGCCAAGAGGATTTACAGGCTAGTCAGCCCCAGCATTTT
D gene: NA
J gene: TRBJ1-5
clone size: NA
V gene: TRBV4-2

CDR3 protein: CASSLDTYEQYF
CDR3 DNA: TGTGCCAGCAGTTTAGACACCTACGAGCAGTACTTC
D gene: NA
J gene: TRBJ2-7
clone size: few
V gene: TRBV6-2/TRBV6-3

CDR3 protein: CASSPPRQGATDTQYF
CDR3 DNA: TGTGCCAGCTCACCACCGCGACAGGGGGCCACAGATACGCAGTATTTT
D gene: TRBD1
J gene: TRBJ2-3
clone size: NA
V gene: TRBV18

CDR3 protein: CASSEGLAGATDTQYF
CDR3 DNA: TGTGCCAGCAGCGAGGGACTAGCGGGGGCCACAGATACGCAGTATTTT
D gene: TRBD2
J gene: TRBJ2-3
clone size: NA
V gene: TRBV9